The T cell receptor (beta chain) described here comes from a study of blood T cell repertoires in COVID-19. The overall study: Both acute and convalescent COVID-19 samples were obtained from the United States, Italy and Spain. From T cells, B-cell-depleted T cells, or PBMCs came the material, which was cDNA or gDNA.

Methods used by the authors: Researchers report that nucleated cell counts were estimated from reference gene primer amplification. The table came from immunoSEQ multiplex PCR; TCRdb's copy has only in-frame clones and leaves some out. That table furnishes V, J and clone size, whereas the DNA furnished D and trimming. The table lists 99,000 or so clones, roughly 90% of them singletons. Sequenced input: peripheral blood. This clonotype originated in a human donor in a cohort sampled during active COVID-19.

The CDR3 coding sequence is TGTGCCAGCAGCACTGGGGCAGGGGGTTTTCAGCCCCAGCATTTT. This gives the protein CASSTGAGGFQPQHF. The chain joins TRBV11-2 to TRBJ1-5; TRBD1 matches at 7 bases. This CDR3 contains 15 residues. Germline lookup yields CDR1 SGHAT and CDR2 FQNNGV. The ends lost 5 bases at V and 6 bases at J; junction bases unmatched: 10.